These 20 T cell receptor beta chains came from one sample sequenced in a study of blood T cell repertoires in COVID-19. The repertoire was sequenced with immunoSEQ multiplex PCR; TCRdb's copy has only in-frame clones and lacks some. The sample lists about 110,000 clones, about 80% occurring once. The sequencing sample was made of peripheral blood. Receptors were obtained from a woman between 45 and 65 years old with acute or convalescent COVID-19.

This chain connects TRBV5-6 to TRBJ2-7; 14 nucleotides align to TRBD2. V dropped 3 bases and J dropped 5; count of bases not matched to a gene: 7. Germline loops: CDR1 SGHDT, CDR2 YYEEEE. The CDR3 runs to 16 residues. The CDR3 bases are TGTGCCAGCAGCTCTGGACTAGCGGGGGGAGGAGACGAGCAGTACTTC. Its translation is CASSSGLAGGGDEQYF.

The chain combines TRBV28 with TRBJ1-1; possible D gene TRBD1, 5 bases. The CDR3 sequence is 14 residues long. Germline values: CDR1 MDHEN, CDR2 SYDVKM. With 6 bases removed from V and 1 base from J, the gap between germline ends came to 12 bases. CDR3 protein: CASRSRTGNTEAFF. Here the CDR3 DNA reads TGTGCCAGCAGATCCCGTACAGGGAACACTGAAGCTTTCTTT. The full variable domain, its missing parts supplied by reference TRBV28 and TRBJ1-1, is DVKVTQSSRYLVKRTGEKVFLECVQDMDHENMFWYRQDPGLGLRLIYFSYDVKMKEKGDIPEGYSVSREKKERFSLILESASTNQTSMYLCASRSRTGNTEAFFGQGTRLTVV.

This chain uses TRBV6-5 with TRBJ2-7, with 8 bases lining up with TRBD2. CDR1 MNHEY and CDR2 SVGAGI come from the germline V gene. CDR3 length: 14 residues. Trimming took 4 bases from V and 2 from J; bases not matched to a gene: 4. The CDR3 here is CASSSGGAPYEQYF. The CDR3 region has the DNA TGTGCCAGCAGTTCGGGGGGGGCCCCCTACGAGCAGTACTTC.

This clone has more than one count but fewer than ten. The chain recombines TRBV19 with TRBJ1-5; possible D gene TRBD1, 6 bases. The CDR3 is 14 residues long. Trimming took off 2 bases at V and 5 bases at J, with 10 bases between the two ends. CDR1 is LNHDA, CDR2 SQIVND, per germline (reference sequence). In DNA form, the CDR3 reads TGTGCCAGTAGTATAACAGGGAAGGATCAGCCCCAGCATTTT. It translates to CASSITGKDQPQHF.

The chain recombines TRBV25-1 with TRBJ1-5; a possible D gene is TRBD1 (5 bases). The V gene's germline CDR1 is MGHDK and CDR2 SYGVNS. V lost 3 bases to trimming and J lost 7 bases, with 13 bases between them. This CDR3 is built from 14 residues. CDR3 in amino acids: CASSEGGTQQPQHF. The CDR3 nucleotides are TGTGCCAGCAGTGAGGGAGGGACTCAACAGCCCCAGCATTTT.

DNA for the CDR3: TGTGCCAGCAGCTTGGGACAGGAAAAACTGTTTTTT. Encoded protein: CASSLGQEKLFF. The V gene is TRBV5-6, the J gene TRBJ1-4; perhaps TRBD1 as D (5 bases). V lost 0 bases and J lost 8, with 5 bases in between. Germline CDR1 is SGHDT and CDR2 is YYEEEE. CDR3 length: 12 amino acids.

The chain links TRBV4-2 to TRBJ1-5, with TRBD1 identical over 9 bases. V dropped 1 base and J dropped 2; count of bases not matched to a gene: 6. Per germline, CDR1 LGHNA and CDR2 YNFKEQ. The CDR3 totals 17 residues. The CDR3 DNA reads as TGTGCCAGCAGCCAAGGAACACAGGGGGCTGGCAATCAGCCCCAGCATTTT. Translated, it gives CASSQGTQGAGNQPQHF.

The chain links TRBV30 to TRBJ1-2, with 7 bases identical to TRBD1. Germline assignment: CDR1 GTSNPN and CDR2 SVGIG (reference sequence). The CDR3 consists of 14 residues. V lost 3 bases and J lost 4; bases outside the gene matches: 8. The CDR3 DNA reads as TGTGCCTGGAGCCGCCCGGGACAGACCTATGGCTACACCTTC. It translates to CAWSRPGQTYGYTF.

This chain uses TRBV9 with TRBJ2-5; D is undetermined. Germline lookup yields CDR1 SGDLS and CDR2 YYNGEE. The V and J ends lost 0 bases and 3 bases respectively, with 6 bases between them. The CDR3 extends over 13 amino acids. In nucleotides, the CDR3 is TGTGCCAGCAGCGTAGGGAGCGAAGAGACCCAGTACTTC. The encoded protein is CASSVGSEETQYF.

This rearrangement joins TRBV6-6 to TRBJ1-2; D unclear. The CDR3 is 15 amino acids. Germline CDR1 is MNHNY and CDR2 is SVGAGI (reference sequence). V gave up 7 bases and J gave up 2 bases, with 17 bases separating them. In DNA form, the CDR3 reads TGTGCCAGCACCTACGAGGCGGGTTACAACTATGGCTACACCTTC. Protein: CASTYEAGYNYGYTF.

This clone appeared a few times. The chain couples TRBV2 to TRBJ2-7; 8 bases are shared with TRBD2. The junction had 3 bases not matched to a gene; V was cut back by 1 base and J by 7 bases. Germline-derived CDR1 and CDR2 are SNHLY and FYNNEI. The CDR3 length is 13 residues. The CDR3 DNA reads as TGTGCCAGCAGTGAAGTAGGGACTAGAGAGCAGTACTTC. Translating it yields CASSEVGTREQYF. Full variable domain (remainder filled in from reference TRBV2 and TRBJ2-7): EPEVTQTPSHQVTQMGQEVILRCVPISNHLYFYWYRQILGQKVEFLVSFYNNEISEKSEIFDDQFSVERPDGSNFTLKIRSTKLEDSAMYFCASSEVGTREQYFGPGTRLTVT.

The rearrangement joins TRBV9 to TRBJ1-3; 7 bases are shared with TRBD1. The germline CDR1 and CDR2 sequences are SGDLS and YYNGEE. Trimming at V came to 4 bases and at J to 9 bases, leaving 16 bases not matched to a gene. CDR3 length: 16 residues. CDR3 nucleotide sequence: TGTGCCAGCAGCATTGACAGGGCGGAGGCTGGTAGCACCATATATTTT. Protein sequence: CASSIDRAEAGSTIYF.

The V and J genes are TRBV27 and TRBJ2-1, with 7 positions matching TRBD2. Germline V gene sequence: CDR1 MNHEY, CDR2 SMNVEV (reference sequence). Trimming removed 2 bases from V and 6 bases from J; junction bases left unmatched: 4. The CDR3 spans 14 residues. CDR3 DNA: TGTGCCAGCAGTTTAGAGGGAGGGGCCAATGAGCAGTTCTTC. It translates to CASSLEGGANEQFF.

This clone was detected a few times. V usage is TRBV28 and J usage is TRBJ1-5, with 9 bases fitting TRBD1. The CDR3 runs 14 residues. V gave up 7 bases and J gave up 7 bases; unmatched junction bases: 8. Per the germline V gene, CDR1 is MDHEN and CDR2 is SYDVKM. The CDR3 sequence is CASTQQGAGQPQHF. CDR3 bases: TGTGCCAGCACTCAACAGGGGGCGGGACAGCCCCAGCATTTT.

The CDR3 nucleotides read TGTGCCAGCAGCTCAAATAGCAATCAGCCCCAGCATTTT. Translated, it gives CASSSNSNQPQHF. The chain couples TRBV11-2 to TRBJ1-5; the D is unclear. Trimming removed 4 bases at V and 0 bases at J, with 4 bases between. In germline, CDR1 is SGHAT, CDR2 FQNNGV. The CDR3 has 13 amino acids.

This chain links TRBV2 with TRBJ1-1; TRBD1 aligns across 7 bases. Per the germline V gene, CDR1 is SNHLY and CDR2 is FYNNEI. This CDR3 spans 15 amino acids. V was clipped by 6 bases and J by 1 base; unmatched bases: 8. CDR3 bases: TGTGCCAGCAGCCCCACAGGGGACAGGAACACTGAAGCTTTCTTT. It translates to CASSPTGDRNTEAFF.

As DNA, the CDR3 is TGTGCCAGCAGCCGAGACAGGAGAAACCAGCCCCAGCATTTT. Protein sequence: CASSRDRRNQPQHF. The V call is TRBV6-5, the J call TRBJ1-5, with D maybe TRBD1 (6 bases). Trimming took off 6 bases at V and 7 bases at J, with 16 bases between the two ends. The CDR3 consists of 14 residues. Looked up from germline, CDR1 is MNHEY and CDR2 is SVGAGI.

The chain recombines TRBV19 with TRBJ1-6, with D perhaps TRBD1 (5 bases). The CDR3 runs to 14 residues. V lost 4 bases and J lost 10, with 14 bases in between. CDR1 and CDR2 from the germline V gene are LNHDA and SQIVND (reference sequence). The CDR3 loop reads CASSTSGIGSPLHF. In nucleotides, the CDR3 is TGTGCCAGTAGTACCTCAGGGATAGGATCACCCCTCCACTTT.

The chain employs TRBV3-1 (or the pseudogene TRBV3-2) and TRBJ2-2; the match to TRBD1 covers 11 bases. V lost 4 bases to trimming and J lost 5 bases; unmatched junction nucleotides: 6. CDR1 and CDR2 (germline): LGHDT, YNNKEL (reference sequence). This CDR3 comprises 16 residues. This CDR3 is CASSRLGQGATGELFF. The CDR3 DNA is TGTGCCAGCAGCCGCCTCGGACAGGGGGCAACCGGGGAGCTGTTTTTT.

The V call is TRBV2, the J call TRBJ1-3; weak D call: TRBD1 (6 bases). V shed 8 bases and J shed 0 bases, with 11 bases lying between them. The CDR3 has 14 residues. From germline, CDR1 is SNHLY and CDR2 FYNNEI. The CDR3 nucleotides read TGTGCCAGCGGGGGGGGGCCCTCTGGAAACACCATATATTTT. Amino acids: CASGGGPSGNTIYF.